This entry lists 26 T cell receptor beta chains sequenced from one sample in a study of T-cell memory formation after mild COVID-19. Each CDR3 protein is one row after TCRdb ran MiXCR on the 5' RACE reads. The table has around 320,000 distinct CDR3 sequences, 15% to 20% seen once. The sample was PBMCs or a T cell subset sorted from them (not recorded which). The receptors here all came from a man aged 18 to 35 who had mild COVID-19 (a few samples of this study predate the infection). Cell type and time point are not known.

The V call is TRBV4-3, the J call TRBJ2-3; D may be TRBD1 or TRBD2 (5 bases each). Germline CDR1 and CDR2: LGHNA and YSLEER. CDR3 length equals 17 residues. V gave up 1 base and J gave up 4 bases, with 18 bases separating them. CDR3 bases: TGCGCCAGCAGCCAAGTCCGGGACCCCCACCCCGCAGATACGCAGTATTTT. Its protein product is CASSQVRDPHPADTQYF.

This clonotype was detected a few times. The chain has TRBV7-8 and TRBJ1-2, with D perhaps matching TRBD1 (6 bases). This CDR3 contains 15 residues. V lost 5 bases, J lost 2 bases, and 15 bases lay in between. Germline values: CDR1 SGHVS, CDR2 FQNEAQ. The CDR3, as DNA: TGTGCCAGCAGCGTCCGGGACAAAGGAAACTATGGCTACACCTTC. This sequence encodes CASSVRDKGNYGYTF.

In its sample, this clonotype was seen a few times. The genes are TRBV18 and TRBJ2-7; TRBD2 aligns across 7 bases. Germline lookup yields CDR1 KGHSH and CDR2 LQKENI. CDR3 length: 16 residues. V dropped 2 bases and J dropped 0; count of bases not matched to a gene: 7. The CDR3 region is CASSPVAGTSSYEQYF. CDR3 DNA: TGTGCCAGCTCACCAGTAGCGGGTACCTCCTCCTACGAGCAGTACTTC.

In this sample, this clonotype turned up a few times. In DNA, the CDR3 is TGTGCCAGCTCTGGACTAGCCGCCGGGGAGCTGTTTTTT. This encodes CASSGLAAGELFF. The V gene is TRBV11-3, the J gene TRBJ2-2; 8 bases align to TRBD2. This CDR3 comprises 13 residues. The V segment lost 8 bases and the J segment 6 bases; nucleotides outside the gene matches: 5. CDR1 SGHNT and CDR2 YENEEA come from the germline V gene. The whole variable domain, filled in from reference TRBV11-3 and TRBJ2-2, reads EAGVVQSPRYKIIEKKQPVAFWCNPISGHNTLYWYLQNLGQGPELLIRYENEEAVDDSQLPKDRFSAERLKGVDSTLKIQPAELGDSAVYLCASSGLAAGELFFGEGSRLTVL.

The V gene is TRBV6-1, the J gene TRBJ2-4, with a tentative D call TRBD1 (5 bases). The CDR3 is 12 amino acids. In germline, CDR1 is MNHNS, CDR2 SASEGT. The V end lost 3 bases, the J end lost 7 bases, and 7 bases lay between the germline ends. CDR3 nucleotide sequence: TGTGCCAGCAGTGACCCAGGGAACATTCAGTACTTC. Translated: CASSDPGNIQYF.

The chain carries TRBV18 and TRBJ1-1, with D tentatively TRBD1 (6 bases). V was pared by 3 bases and J by 7 bases, with 15 bases between. The CDR3 runs to 14 residues. The germline CDR1 and CDR2 sequences are KGHSH and LQKENI. In DNA form, the CDR3 reads TGTGCCAGCTCACCCCGGGCAGGGGTGGTTGAAGCTTTCTTT. The encoded protein is CASSPRAGVVEAFF. The whole variable domain, filled in from reference TRBV18 and TRBJ1-1, reads NAGVMQNPRHLVRRRGQEARLRCSPMKGHSHVYWYRQLPEEGLKFMVYLQKENIIDESGMPKERFSAEFPKEGPSILRIQQVVRGDSAAYFCASSPRAGVVEAFFGQGTRLTVV.

V and J are TRBV24-1 and TRBJ2-1; D might be TRBD1 (6 bases). Germline lookup yields CDR1 KGHDR and CDR2 SFDVKD. CDR3 length equals 15 residues. Trimming stripped 9 bases from V and 3 bases from J, with 17 bases between. This CDR3 is CATASGQQDYNEQFF. As DNA, the CDR3 is TGTGCCACCGCCTCTGGACAGCAGGACTACAATGAGCAGTTCTTC.

The chain carries TRBV10-3 and TRBJ2-5; 9 nucleotides line up with TRBD2. The CDR3 extends over 15 amino acids. V gave up 2 bases and J gave up 0 bases; unmatched junction bases: 1. CDR1 is ENHRY and CDR2 is SYGVKD in the germline V gene. The CDR3 protein is CAISETSGYQETQYF. The CDR3 region has the DNA TGTGCCATCAGTGAGACTAGCGGGTACCAAGAGACCCAGTACTTC.

The V call is TRBV7-2, the J call TRBJ2-1; 13 bases align to TRBD2. The CDR3 is 16 amino acids. Germline CDR1 reads SGHTA; CDR2 reads FQGNSA. V dropped 6 bases and J dropped 1; count of bases not matched to a gene: 3. The CDR3: CASRTSGGNSYNEQFF. Written as DNA, the CDR3 is TGTGCCAGCAGGACTAGCGGGGGGAATTCCTACAATGAGCAGTTCTTC.

This chain joins TRBV2 and TRBJ2-1, with TRBD2 matching 8 bases. CDR3 length equals 13 residues. Per germline, CDR1 SNHLY and CDR2 FYNNEI. J was trimmed by 6 bases and V by 6 bases; bases with no gene match: 4. The CDR3 here is CASRTGTSNEQFF. CDR3 sequence (DNA): TGTGCCAGCAGGACGGGGACTAGCAATGAGCAGTTCTTC.

In nucleotides, the CDR3 is TGTGCCAGCAGTTACCGTCGGGGGAATCAGCCCCAGCATTTT. Amino acids: CASSYRRGNQPQHF. The chain recombines TRBV6-5 with TRBJ1-5; tentatively, D is TRBD1 (5 bases). The V end was cut by 2 bases, the J end by 4 bases, with 9 bases between. Germline V gives CDR1 MNHEY, CDR2 SVGAGI. This CDR3 is built from 14 residues.

This clonotype was seen a handful of times. The J gene is TRBJ2-1, the V gene TRBV4-1; D is perhaps TRBD1 or TRBD2 (5 bases each). Germline CDR1 MGHRA, CDR2 YSYEKL. CDR3 size: 15 residues. Trimming removed 4 bases from V and 6 bases from J, with 16 bases in between. This chain's CDR3 is CASSPPGTRSNEQFF. CDR3 in DNA: TGCGCCAGCAGCCCTCCCGGGACCCGAAGCAATGAGCAGTTCTTC.

This chain links TRBV6-6 with TRBJ2-5, with a tentative D call TRBD1 (5 bases). The length of the CDR3 is 14 residues. Trimming removed 0 bases from V and 3 bases from J, with 8 bases in between. Looked up from germline, CDR1 is MNHNY and CDR2 is SVGAGI (reference sequence). The CDR3 is CASSYSTREETQYF. CDR3 nucleotide sequence: TGTGCCAGCAGTTACTCGACCAGGGAAGAGACCCAGTACTTC.

The chain couples TRBV29-1 to TRBJ2-2; the D call may be TRBD1 or TRBD2 (7 bases each). This CDR3 contains 14 residues. Germline V gives CDR1 SQVTM, CDR2 ANQGSEA. V was pared by 5 bases and J by 6 bases, with 16 bases between. The CDR3 protein is CSVLPGGGSGELFF. CDR3 in DNA: TGCAGCGTTCTACCAGGGGGAGGGTCCGGGGAGCTGTTTTTT.

The chain carries TRBV6-5 and TRBJ2-2, with D possibly being TRBD1 (6 bases). Deletions cut 8 bases from V and 6 bases from J, with 13 bases between. The CDR3 consists of 13 residues. Germline CDR1 and CDR2: MNHEY and SVGAGI. As DNA, the CDR3 is TGTGCCAGCTGCGCCCAGGGGTCCGGGGAGCTGTTTTTT. Translation gives CASCAQGSGELFF.

The V call is TRBV28, the J call TRBJ2-7; D is perhaps TRBD2 (6 bases). Germline V gives CDR1 MDHEN, CDR2 SYDVKM. This CDR3 comprises 15 residues. V lost 6 bases to trimming and J lost 6 bases, with 21 bases between them. The CDR3 sequence: CASSTQGGDSGEQYF. The CDR3 DNA reads as TGTGCCAGCAGCACCCAGGGAGGTGATTCGGGCGAGCAGTACTTC.

This clonotype has more than one count but fewer than ten. This chain uses TRBV11-1 with TRBJ2-3; 9 nucleotides align to TRBD2. This CDR3 has 17 amino acids. V was clipped by 1 base and J by 2 bases; unmatched bases: 7. In germline, CDR1 is SGHAT, CDR2 FQDESV (reference sequence). The CDR3 sequence is CASSLGETSGLTDTQYF. Here the CDR3 DNA reads TGTGCCAGCAGCTTAGGGGAGACTAGCGGCCTCACAGATACGCAGTATTTT.

The rearrangement links TRBV20-1 to TRBJ2-7; D tentatively fits TRBD1 or TRBD2 (5 bases each). CDR1 is DFQATT, CDR2 SNEGSKA, per germline (reference sequence). Trimming stripped 3 bases from V and 0 bases from J, with 21 bases between. The CDR3 covers 17 residues. The DNA of the CDR3 is TGCAGTGCTAGGGACGACGGCCGGGACCTGGGCTCCTACGAGCAGTACGTC. Translation: CSARDDGRDLGSYEQYV.

The chain joins TRBV5-1 to TRBJ1-5; D gene unclear. Trimming took off 2 bases at V and 0 bases at J, with 9 bases between the two ends. The CDR3 has 15 amino acids. Germline V gene data show CDR1 as SGHRS and CDR2 as YFSETQ. The DNA of the CDR3 is TGCGCCAGCAGCTTCGCCGGGGATAGCAATCAGCCCCAGCATTTT. Protein product: CASSFAGDSNQPQHF.

The genes are TRBV20-1 and TRBJ1-4; D is uncertain. The CDR3 runs to 21 residues. Germline V CDR1 and CDR2: DFQATT, SNEGSKA (reference sequence). V lost 6 bases, J lost 0 bases, and 32 bases lay in between. The CDR3 loop reads CSAPTSPALAAYVATNEKLFF. DNA for the CDR3: TGCAGTGCCCCTACCTCCCCCGCTCTAGCGGCGTACGTCGCAACTAATGAAAAACTGTTTTTT.

This clonotype was seen more than once but under ten times. The rearrangement joins TRBV7-2 to TRBJ2-7; TRBD1 might be the D (6 bases). Germline assignment: CDR1 SGHTA and CDR2 FQGNSA. V was shortened by 0 bases and J by 2 bases, with 8 bases between the two germline ends. This CDR3 spans 14 amino acids. This CDR3 reads CASSLAAGAYEQYV. CDR3 in DNA: TGTGCCAGCAGCTTAGCGGCAGGGGCCTACGAGCAGTACGTC.

The V and J genes are TRBV25-1 and TRBJ1-2; the D gene is possibly TRBD1 (6 bases). Between the trimmed V and J ends, which lost 8 bases and 4 bases, there was a span of 26 bases. The CDR3 totals 17 residues. Germline V gene sequence: CDR1 MGHDK, CDR2 SYGVNS. CDR3 region: CASQGPQGRRGLYGYTF. CDR3 bases: TGTGCCAGCCAAGGACCACAGGGACGCAGGGGCCTCTATGGCTACACCTTC.

This clonotype was picked up a small number of times. The V call is TRBV28, the J call TRBJ1-3; D is uncertain. Germline lookup yields CDR1 MDHEN and CDR2 SYDVKM. This CDR3 is built from 15 residues. V lost 5 bases to trimming and J lost 7 bases, with 18 bases between them. The CDR3, as DNA: TGTGCCAGCAGTCCCCCAGGCCTTGTTGGGAACACCATATATTTT. Translated, it gives CASSPPGLVGNTIYF.

The sample holds a few counts of this clonotype. The chain carries TRBV6-5 and TRBJ2-1; D is uncertain. This CDR3 is 11 amino acids long. The germline V gene encodes CDR1 MNHEY and CDR2 SVGAGI. CDR3 bases: TGTGTCGCCTACTCCTACAATGAGCAGTTCTTC. Protein sequence: CVAYSYNEQFF.

This clonotype was seen more than once but under ten times. V is TRBV12-3 or TRBV12-4 and J is TRBJ2-5; D uncertain. This CDR3 contains 9 residues. V lost 8 bases and J lost 9, with 7 bases in between. CDR3: CASGSSQYF. CDR3 nucleotides: TGTGCCAGCGGATCATCCCAGTACTTC.

In its sample, this clonotype was seen a few times. The genes are TRBV29-1 and TRBJ2-5, with 10 nucleotides matching TRBD2. The CDR3 contains 16 residues. With V trimmed by 7 bases and J by 3 bases, 14 bases remained unmatched. CDR1 is SQVTM, CDR2 ANQGSEA, per germline. This chain's CDR3 is CSGGDLIAGGEETQYF. The CDR3 nucleotides are TGCAGCGGAGGTGACCTAATAGCGGGGGGCGAAGAGACCCAGTACTTC.